Shown below are 18 T cell receptor beta chains from a single sample sequenced in a study of technical replicates of blood from a few donors. Assay: immunoSEQ multiplex PCR; the TCRdb copy retains only in-frame clones and omits some. The data contain about 83,000 clones, around 90% of them singletons. The sample consisted of T cells isolated from PBMCs. The source of these receptors is a human donor in good health.

The chain links TRBV6-5 to TRBJ1-2; TRBD1 matches at 9 bases. CDR3 length: 13 residues. Germline values: CDR1 MNHEY, CDR2 SVGAGI. Trimming removed 6 bases from V and 7 bases from J; junction bases left unmatched: 6. The CDR3 DNA follows: TGTGCCAGCAGACAGGGACAGGGTGGTGGCTACACCTTC. As protein: CASRQGQGGGYTF.

V usage is TRBV28 and J usage is TRBJ1-5, with 9 bases identical to TRBD1. Germline V gives CDR1 MDHEN, CDR2 SYDVKM. This CDR3 has 14 amino acids. With 4 bases clipped from V and 5 bases from J, the junction kept 3 bases outside the gene matches. The CDR3 loop reads CASSWTGAYQPQHF. The CDR3 nucleotides read TGTGCCAGCAGTTGGACAGGGGCCTATCAGCCCCAGCATTTT.

The gene calls are TRBV9 and TRBJ2-3; TRBD2 matches 13 bases. This CDR3 comprises 15 residues. The germline CDR1 and CDR2 sequences are SGDLS and YYNGEE. V lost 4 bases, J lost 5 bases, and 4 bases stayed unmatched. The CDR3 sequence: CASSPRLAGGDTQYF. In DNA, the CDR3 is TGTGCCAGCAGCCCACGACTAGCGGGGGGAGATACGCAGTATTTT.

The chain combines TRBV2 with TRBJ2-4; 8 bases fit TRBD2. The CDR3 contains 14 residues. Germline V gene data show CDR1 as SNHLY and CDR2 as FYNNEI. V lost 9 bases to trimming and J lost 5 bases; unmatched junction nucleotides: 9. CDR3 loop: CASHGRGRENIQYF. CDR3 coding DNA: TGTGCCAGTCACGGGAGGGGGAGGGAAAACATTCAGTACTTC.

This chain joins TRBV4-1 and TRBJ2-5; D possibly corresponds to TRBD2 (7 bases). This CDR3 has 15 amino acids. The V end lost 3 bases, the J end lost 5 bases, and 16 bases lay between the germline ends. CDR1 MGHRA and CDR2 YSYEKL come from the germline V gene. The CDR3 DNA reads TGCGCCAGCAGCCAGCTAAGGGGGGGATTGGAGACCCAGTACTTC. It yields the protein CASSQLRGGLETQYF.

The chain has TRBV9 and TRBJ2-7, with 7 bases matching TRBD1. CDR1 is SGDLS, CDR2 YYNGEE, per germline. The CDR3 has 14 amino acids. J lost 4 bases, V lost 4 bases, and 8 bases had no gene match. CDR3 in amino acids: CASSLGQVSYEQYF. Written as DNA, the CDR3 is TGTGCCAGCAGCCTTGGACAGGTCTCTTACGAGCAGTACTTC.

The genes are TRBV7-2 and TRBJ1-2, with a possible D match to TRBD1 (5 bases). The CDR3 runs to 13 residues. Trimming cost V 7 bases and J 4 bases, with 13 bases left between them. Germline CDR1 SGHTA, CDR2 FQGNSA. CDR3 sequence reads: CASTPRQIYGYTF. The CDR3 DNA reads TGTGCCAGCACCCCAAGACAGATCTATGGCTACACCTTC.

The chain links TRBV11-2 to TRBJ2-3, with D maybe TRBD1 (5 bases). V lost 2 bases, J lost 2 bases, and 14 bases lay in between. Germline lookup yields CDR1 SGHAT and CDR2 FQNNGV. This CDR3 is built from 16 residues. CDR3 in DNA: TGTGCCAGCAGCTTATTCTACCCAGGGCTCACAGATACGCAGTATTTT. It translates to CASSLFYPGLTDTQYF.

The CDR3 coding sequence is TGTGCCAGTAGTTCTAGCCTGGCCTACGAGCAGTACTTC. It yields the protein CASSSSLAYEQYF. The gene calls are TRBV19 and TRBJ2-7, with D possibly matching TRBD2 (5 bases). CDR3 length equals 13 residues. From germline, CDR1 is LNHDA and CDR2 SQIVND (reference sequence). The V end was cut by 5 bases, the J end by 2 bases, with 10 bases between.

The table lists this clone with a count of one. This chain uses TRBV5-1 with TRBJ2-3, with 7 bases aligning to TRBD1. With 6 bases clipped from V and 4 bases from J, the junction kept 8 bases outside the gene matches. This CDR3 has 14 residues. Germline V gene data show CDR1 as SGHRS and CDR2 as YFSETQ. CDR3 coding DNA: TGCGCCAGCAAGGTGGGACAGCTGTCAGATACGCAGTATTTT. This translates into CASKVGQLSDTQYF.

The chain couples TRBV7-9 to TRBJ1-2; no definite D call. The V gene lost 1 base and the J gene lost 2 bases, with 20 bases spanning the gap. Germline CDR1 is SEHNR and CDR2 is FQNEAQ (reference sequence). CDR3 size: 18 residues. CDR3 nucleotides: TGTGCCAGCAGCTTAGGAGGAGGGATTACCAACCCAAACTATGGCTACACCTTC. This sequence encodes CASSLGGGITNPNYGYTF.

This clone came up a few times. V gene TRBV28 combines with J gene TRBJ1-5; 7 bases agree with TRBD1. Germline loops: CDR1 MDHEN, CDR2 SYDVKM. This CDR3 has 16 amino acids. V trimming: 6 bases; J trimming: 0 bases; junction bases outside the gene matches: 8. The CDR3 nucleotides read TGTGCCAGCAGACTAGGGACAGCTTATAGCAATCAGCCCCAGCATTTT. It yields the protein CASRLGTAYSNQPQHF.

In the case of this clone: Germline and junction disagree at one end, which may indicate a read error. The rearrangement joins TRBV6-1 to TRBJ1-2, with 8 bases lining up with TRBD1. CDR3 length: 13 residues. Germline assignment: CDR1 MNHNS and CDR2 SASEGT. The CDR3 sequence is CASSEIMGQDIRF. The DNA for the CDR3 is TGTGCCAGCAGTGAAATTATGGGACAGGATATACGCTTC.

The chain links TRBV6-5 to TRBJ1-5, with 8 bases identical to TRBD1. V lost 8 bases to trimming and J lost 1 base; unmatched junction nucleotides: 4. The CDR3 length is 14 residues. In germline, CDR1 is MNHEY, CDR2 SVGAGI. The CDR3 sequence is CASGWDRSNQPQHF. The DNA of the CDR3 is TGTGCCAGCGGGTGGGACAGGAGCAATCAGCCCCAGCATTTT.

In this sample, this clone turned up once. V and J are TRBV5-1 and TRBJ1-1; tentative D call: TRBD1 (5 bases). This CDR3 has 17 amino acids. Germline values: CDR1 SGHRS, CDR2 YFSETQ. Trimming shortened V by 4 bases and J by 1 base, and 20 bases separated the two germline ends. The CDR3 spells CASSRQGLGLGNTEAFF. The CDR3 DNA sequence: TGCGCCAGCAGCCGGCAGGGTTTGGGTCTGGGGAACACTGAAGCTTTCTTT.

This clone was recorded once. The chain has TRBV25-1 and TRBJ2-4; 12 bases align to TRBD2. J was trimmed by 7 bases and V by 8 bases; bases with no gene match: 6. This CDR3 has 14 residues. The germline V gene has CDR1 MGHDK and CDR2 SYGVNS. The CDR3 nucleotides are TGTGCCAGCCCGACAGGGACTAGCGGGAACATTCAGTACTTC. This gives the protein CASPTGTSGNIQYF.

This clone was picked up one time. The chain combines TRBV7-2 with TRBJ1-1; 8 bases are shared with TRBD1. Trimming at V came to 5 bases and at J to 6 bases, leaving 8 bases not matched to a gene. This CDR3 region has 14 residues. Germline V gives CDR1 SGHTA, CDR2 FQGNSA. CDR3: CASSPWTGMSEAFF. CDR3 nucleotide sequence: TGTGCCAGCAGCCCCTGGACAGGGATGTCTGAAGCTTTCTTT.

This chain joins TRBV29-1 and TRBJ2-7, with D possibly being TRBD2 (5 bases). The CDR3 has 11 residues. Germline V gene data show CDR1 as SQVTM and CDR2 as ANQGSEA. Trimming removed 4 bases at V and 5 bases at J, with 9 bases between. The CDR3 protein is CSVAWGDEQYF. The DNA for the CDR3 is TGCAGCGTTGCATGGGGAGACGAGCAGTACTTC.